Presented here are 27 T cell receptor beta chains from one specimen sequenced in a study of synovial regulatory T cells in juvenile arthritis. Each patient with active arthritis gave synovial fluid along with matched peripheral blood. Sequencing used immunoSEQ multiplex PCR; TCRdb keeps in-frame clones, though not all of them. The sample is made up of some 870 clones, and the top ten hold roughly 6% of it. Source material: Treg cells from the synovium. These receptors originate from a donor between 2 and 29 years old with juvenile idiopathic arthritis.

This clone registers medium-sized (0.01 to 0.1%) by frequency. CDR3 region: CASSFSGGAGTQYF. This chain links TRBV7-2 with TRBJ2-3; TCRdb returns TRBD2, unconfirmable since there is no DNA. Germline assignment: CDR1 SGHTA and CDR2 FQGNSA. The CDR3 runs 14 residues. No DNA is given.

This clone is medium-sized by frequency. This chain links TRBV6-5 with TRBJ2-5; the TCRdb D gene call, TRBD1, has no DNA to confirm it. The CDR3 runs to 16 residues. Only the protein sequence is given. Per the germline V gene, CDR1 is MNHEY and CDR2 is SVGAGI. CDR3: CASSYFGTGQGETQYF.

The chain has TRBV11-2 and TRBJ1-6; TCRdb lists TRBD1, though no DNA is available to test this call. Germline lookup yields CDR1 SGHAT and CDR2 FQNNGV. This CDR3 has 12 amino acids. No DNA sequence was recorded. The CDR3 is CASSFDRTPLHF.

In terms of frequency, this clone is medium-sized. V and J are TRBV13 and TRBJ2-5. Germline values: CDR1 PRHDT, CDR2 FYEKMQ (reference sequence). The CDR3 covers 13 residues. No DNA was logged. This CDR3 reads CASSTGPIYEQYF.

Frequency places this clone as medium-sized. The rearrangement links TRBV12-5 to TRBJ1-5; TCRdb indicates TRBD1, and absent DNA this call remains unverified. Germline loops: CDR1 LGHNT, CDR2 FRNRAP. The CDR3 is made up of 15 amino acids. Only the protein is on record. The CDR3 sequence: CASASGQGDNQPQHF.

The V gene is TRBV6-6, the J gene TRBJ2-5; TCRdb indicates TRBD2, and absent DNA this call remains unverified. The CDR3 has 13 amino acids. No DNA accompanies this entry. The germline gives CDR1 MNHNY, CDR2 SVGAGI (reference sequence). The CDR3 loop is CASSPLAGETQYF.

This clone shows up as large by frequency. The chain couples TRBV4-3 to TRBJ2-1; there is no DNA to check the TCRdb D call of TRBD2. There are 18 residues in the CDR3. DNA is not recorded here. Germline values: CDR1 LGHNA, CDR2 YSLEER. The CDR3: CASSQAFSGGRAYNEQFF.

Considering frequency, this clone is large. V is TRBV15 and J is TRBJ1-3. The length of the CDR3 is 16 residues. No DNA sequence was recorded. Germline CDR1 and CDR2: LNHNV and YYDKDF (reference sequence). The CDR3 region is CATSRAGPSSGNTIYF.

This clone is labeled medium-sized (0.01 to 0.1%) based on frequency. The rearrangement joins TRBV5-1 to TRBJ2-5. This CDR3 is 14 amino acids long. There is no recorded DNA. The germline V gene encodes CDR1 SGHRS and CDR2 YFSETQ. The CDR3 spells CASSLAGAGETQYF.

This clone is labeled medium-sized (0.01 to 0.1%) based on frequency. This chain joins TRBV5-4 and TRBJ2-7; TCRdb calls TRBD1, which cannot be checked without DNA. Germline V gene data show CDR1 as SGHNT and CDR2 as YYREEE (reference sequence). The CDR3 has 15 amino acids. DNA was not recorded. CDR3: CASSWGQGTSYEQYF. The full variable domain, in which reference TRBV5-4 and TRBJ2-7 provide the parts outside the CDR3, is ETGVTQSPTHLIKTRGQQVTLRCSSQSGHNTVSWYQQALGQGPQFIFQYYREEENGRGNFPPRFSGLQFPNYSSELNVNALELDDSALYLCASSWGQGTSYEQYFGPGTRLTVT.

By frequency, this clone is large. The V call is TRBV18, the J call TRBJ2-3; lacking DNA, the TRBD1 call made by TCRdb goes unchecked. CDR3 length: 15 residues. The entry carries no DNA sequence. The V gene's germline CDR1 is KGHSH and CDR2 LQKENI. The CDR3 protein is CASSPGTGGTDTQYF.

This clone is medium-sized by frequency. The V gene is TRBV5-6, the J gene TRBJ1-2; TCRdb indicates TRBD1, and absent DNA this call remains unverified. Germline values: CDR1 SGHDT, CDR2 YYEEEE. This CDR3 comprises 15 residues. DNA for this receptor is not on file. The CDR3 loop reads CASSLRSQGMDGYTF.

This clone counts as large by frequency. J is TRBJ2-3 and V is TRBV19. Germline CDR1 LNHDA, CDR2 SQIVND (reference sequence). This CDR3 is 14 amino acids long. No DNA is recorded. The CDR3 is CASSMGLHTDTQYF.

Considering frequency, this clone is large. The chain combines TRBV28 with TRBJ2-6; TCRdb's D call of TRBD1 is untestable without DNA. Germline assignment: CDR1 MDHEN and CDR2 SYDVKM. The CDR3 sequence is 17 residues long. No DNA accompanies this entry. CDR3 sequence reads: CASSRRTGVTGANVLTF.

This clone is identified as medium-sized (0.01 to 0.1%) from frequency. V and J are TRBV27 and TRBJ1-5; as DNA is missing, the TRBD1 call by TCRdb cannot be tested. CDR1 and CDR2 (germline): MNHEY, SMNVEV (reference sequence). The CDR3 runs 13 residues. DNA was not recorded. The CDR3: CASSLLGGQPQHF.

Judged by frequency, this clone is medium-sized (0.01 to 0.1%). The chain recombines TRBV2 with TRBJ2-1; the TCRdb D gene call, TRBD2, has no DNA to confirm it. The germline CDR1 and CDR2 sequences are SNHLY and FYNNEI. CDR3 length: 12 amino acids. No DNA was logged. The CDR3 protein is CASSVEYNEQFF. Combining the CDR3 with reference TRBV2 and TRBJ2-1 gives the whole variable domain EPEVTQTPSHQVTQMGQEVILRCVPISNHLYFYWYRQILGQKVEFLVSFYNNEISEKSEIFDDQFSVERPDGSNFTLKIRSTKLEDSAMYFCASSVEYNEQFFGPGTRLTVL.

This clone shows up as medium-sized by frequency. The chain couples TRBV18 to TRBJ2-1; the TRBD2 assignment by TCRdb is unverifiable without DNA. The CDR3 length is 16 residues. The DNA is not on file. CDR1 is KGHSH and CDR2 is LQKENI in the germline V gene. The CDR3 loop reads CASSPMGLAGKNEQFF.

Measured by frequency, this clone is large. V and J are TRBV5-1 and TRBJ2-2; no DNA is available, so the TRBD2 call from TCRdb remains unchecked. The CDR3 spans 16 residues. The DNA sequence is not available. CDR1 and CDR2 (germline): SGHRS, YFSETQ. This CDR3 reads CASSLLVAGSTGELFF.

Frequency places this clone as medium-sized (0.01 to 0.1%). The gene calls are TRBV7-8 and TRBJ1-4. Germline V gene lookup returns CDR1 SGHVS and CDR2 FQNEAQ. The CDR3 totals 15 residues. Only the protein is on record. CDR3 residues: CASSLDPRGYEKLFF.

Considering frequency, this clone is medium-sized (0.01 to 0.1%). CDR3 loop: CASSLGNSGANVLTF. V and J are TRBV7-2 and TRBJ2-6. This CDR3 has 15 amino acids. The DNA is unrecorded. Germline V gene data show CDR1 as SGHTA and CDR2 as FQGNSA. The complete variable domain, with remaining parts taken from reference TRBV7-2 and TRBJ2-6, reads GAGVSQSPSNKVTEKGKDVELRCDPISGHTALYWYRQSLGQGLEFLIYFQGNSAPDKSGLPSDRFSAERTGGSVSTLTIQRTQQEDSAVYLCASSLGNSGANVLTFGAGSRLTVL.

This clone shows up as medium-sized by frequency. The rearrangement links TRBV27 to TRBJ1-2; TCRdb's assignment of TRBD1 cannot be checked, as there is no DNA. The germline V gene encodes CDR1 MNHEY and CDR2 SMNVEV (reference sequence). This CDR3 is 14 amino acids long. This entry has no DNA. The CDR3 region is CASRKGGAAYGYTF.

Measured by frequency, this clone is medium-sized (0.01 to 0.1%). The genes are TRBV30 and TRBJ2-7; the D gene TCRdb calls, TRBD1, cannot be checked with no DNA. CDR1 GTSNPN and CDR2 SVGIG come from the germline V gene (reference sequence). This CDR3 has 12 amino acids. The entry carries no DNA sequence. The CDR3 sequence: CAWRDSSYEQYF.

Judged by frequency, this clone is medium-sized. CDR3 in amino acids: CASSLSSPHTGELFF. The V call is TRBV5-1, the J call TRBJ2-2. The germline V gene encodes CDR1 SGHRS and CDR2 YFSETQ. The CDR3 runs to 15 residues. No coding sequence is recorded.

V gene TRBV7-6 combines with J gene TRBJ2-5; TCRdb's D gene call, TRBD2, goes unchecked for lack of DNA. The CDR3 spans 17 residues. DNA for this receptor is not on file. The germline V gene has CDR1 SGHVS and CDR2 FNYEAQ. This CDR3 is CASSLVGLAWGKETQYF.

The CDR3 is CASSRTSTSVTQYF. This chain uses TRBV7-3 with TRBJ2-5; the D call of TRBD2 rests on TCRdb alone, since no DNA is present to check it. The CDR3 spans 14 residues. No DNA is listed. The germline V gene encodes CDR1 SGHTA and CDR2 FQGTGA.

This clone is classed as medium-sized by frequency. This sequence joins TRBV5-5 and TRBJ1-3; lacking DNA, the TRBD1 call made by TCRdb goes unchecked. Germline loops: CDR1 SGHKS, CDR2 YYEKEE (reference sequence). The CDR3 length is 16 residues. No nucleotide data were recorded. The CDR3 loop reads CASTLTGLTSGNTIYF.

Considering frequency, this clone is medium-sized (0.01 to 0.1%). The chain carries TRBV5-1 and TRBJ1-2; TCRdb outputs TRBD1, but without DNA this stays unchecked. This CDR3 is built from 14 residues. The nucleotide record is missing. From germline, CDR1 is SGHRS and CDR2 YFSETQ. CDR3 amino acids: CASSRTGDRYGYTF.